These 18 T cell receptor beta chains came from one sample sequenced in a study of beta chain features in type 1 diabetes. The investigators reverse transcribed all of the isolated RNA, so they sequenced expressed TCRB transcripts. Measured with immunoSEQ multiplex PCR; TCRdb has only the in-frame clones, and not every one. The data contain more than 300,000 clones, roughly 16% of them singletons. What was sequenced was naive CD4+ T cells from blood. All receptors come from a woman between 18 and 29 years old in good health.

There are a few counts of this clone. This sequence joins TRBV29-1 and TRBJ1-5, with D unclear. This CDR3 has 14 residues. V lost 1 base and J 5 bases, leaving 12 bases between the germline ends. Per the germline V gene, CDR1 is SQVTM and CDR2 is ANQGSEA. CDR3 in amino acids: CSVEVPHEHQPQHF. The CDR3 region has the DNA TGCAGCGTTGAAGTCCCACACGAACATCAGCCCCAGCATTTT.

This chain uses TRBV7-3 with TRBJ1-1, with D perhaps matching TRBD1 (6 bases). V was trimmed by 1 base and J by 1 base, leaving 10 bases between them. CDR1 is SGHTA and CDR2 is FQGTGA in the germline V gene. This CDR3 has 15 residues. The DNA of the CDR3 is TGTGCCAGCAGCTTAAATCCAGGGGCGAACACTGAAGCTTTCTTT. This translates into CASSLNPGANTEAFF.

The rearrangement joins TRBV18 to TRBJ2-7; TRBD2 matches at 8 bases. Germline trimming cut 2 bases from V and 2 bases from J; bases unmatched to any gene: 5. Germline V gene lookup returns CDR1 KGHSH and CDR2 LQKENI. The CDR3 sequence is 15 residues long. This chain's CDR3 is CASSPYREGPYEQYF. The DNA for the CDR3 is TGTGCCAGCTCACCATATCGGGAGGGCCCCTACGAGCAGTACTTC.

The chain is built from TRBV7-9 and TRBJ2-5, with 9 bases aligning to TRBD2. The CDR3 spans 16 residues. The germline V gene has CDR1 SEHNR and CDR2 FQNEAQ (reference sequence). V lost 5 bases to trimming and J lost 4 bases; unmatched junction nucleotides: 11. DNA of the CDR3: TGTGCCAGCAGCCCCTCCATAGCGGGAGCTGGAGAGACCCAGTACTTC. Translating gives CASSPSIAGAGETQYF.

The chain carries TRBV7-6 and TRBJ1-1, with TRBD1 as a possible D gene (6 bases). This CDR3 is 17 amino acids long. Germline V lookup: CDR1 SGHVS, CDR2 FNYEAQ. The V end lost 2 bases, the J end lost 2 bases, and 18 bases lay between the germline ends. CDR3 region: CASSLTTGMVANTEAFF. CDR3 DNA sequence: TGTGCCAGCAGCTTAACAACAGGGATGGTCGCAAACACTGAAGCTTTCTTT.

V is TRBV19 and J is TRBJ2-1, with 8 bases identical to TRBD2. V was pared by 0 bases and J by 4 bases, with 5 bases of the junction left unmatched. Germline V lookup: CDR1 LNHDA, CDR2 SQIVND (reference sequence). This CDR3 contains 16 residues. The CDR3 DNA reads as TGTGCCAGTAGTATAGAGAAGGTAGCGGGGTACAATGAGCAGTTCTTC. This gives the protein CASSIEKVAGYNEQFF. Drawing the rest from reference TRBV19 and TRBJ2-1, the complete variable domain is DGGITQSPKYLFRKEGQNVTLSCEQNLNHDAMYWYRQDPGQGLRLIYYSQIVNDFQKGDIAEGYSVSREKKESFPLTVTSAQKNPTAFYLCASSIEKVAGYNEQFFGPGTRLTVL.

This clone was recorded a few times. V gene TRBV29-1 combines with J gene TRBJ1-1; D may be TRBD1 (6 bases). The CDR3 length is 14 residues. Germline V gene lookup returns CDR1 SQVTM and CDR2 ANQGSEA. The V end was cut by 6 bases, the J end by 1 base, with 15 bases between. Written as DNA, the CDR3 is TGCAGCGTCCGACCGGACAGATCGAACACTGAAGCTTTCTTT. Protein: CSVRPDRSNTEAFF. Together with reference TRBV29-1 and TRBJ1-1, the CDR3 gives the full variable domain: SAVISQKPSRDICQRGTSLTIQCQVDSQVTMMFWYRQQPGQSLTLIATANQGSEATYESGFVIDKFPISRPNLTFSTLTVSNMSPEDSSIYLCSVRPDRSNTEAFFGQGTRLTVV.

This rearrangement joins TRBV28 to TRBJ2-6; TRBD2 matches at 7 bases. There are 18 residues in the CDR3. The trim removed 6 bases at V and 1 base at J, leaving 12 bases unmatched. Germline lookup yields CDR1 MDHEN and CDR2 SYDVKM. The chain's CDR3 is CASSPVSGIGSGANVLTF. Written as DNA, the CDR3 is TGTGCCAGCAGCCCCGTCAGCGGGATAGGGTCTGGGGCCAACGTCCTGACTTTC.

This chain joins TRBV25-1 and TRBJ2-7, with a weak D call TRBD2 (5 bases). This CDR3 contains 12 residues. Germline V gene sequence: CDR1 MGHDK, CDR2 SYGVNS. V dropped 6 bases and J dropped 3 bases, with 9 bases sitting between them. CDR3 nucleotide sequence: TGTGCCAGCAGCGGACTTTTCTACGAGCAGTACTTC. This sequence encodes CASSGLFYEQYF.

Written as DNA, the CDR3 is TGTGCCAGCAGTGAAACAGGGTTTGGGGCCAACGTCCTGACTTTC. This codes for CASSETGFGANVLTF. The V call is TRBV2, the J call TRBJ2-6; a possible D gene is TRBD1 (6 bases). Germline V gene sequence: CDR1 SNHLY, CDR2 FYNNEI. This CDR3 is 15 amino acids long. The V and J ends lost 2 bases and 3 bases respectively, with 8 bases between them.

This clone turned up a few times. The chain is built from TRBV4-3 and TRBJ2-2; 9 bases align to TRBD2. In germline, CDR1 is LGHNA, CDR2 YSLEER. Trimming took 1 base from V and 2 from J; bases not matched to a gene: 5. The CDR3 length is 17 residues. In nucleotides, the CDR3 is TGCGCCAGCAGCCAAGTTCTCCTAGCGGGAAACACCGGGGAGCTGTTTTTT. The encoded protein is CASSQVLLAGNTGELFF.

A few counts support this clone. The CDR3 protein is CAIKPTSSYNEQFF. The CDR3 DNA reads TGTGCCATCAAACCTACGAGCTCCTACAATGAGCAGTTCTTC. The chain carries TRBV10-3 and TRBJ2-1, with D unclear. Germline V gives CDR1 ENHRY, CDR2 SYGVKD. CDR3 length equals 14 residues. V gave up 7 bases and J gave up 0 bases, with 10 bases separating them.

The DNA for the CDR3 is TGTGCCAGCAGCCCAGGTACTGGTCTAGCCGGGGAGACCCAGTACTTC. This sequence encodes CASSPGTGLAGETQYF. The chain is built from TRBV11-2 and TRBJ2-5, with D perhaps TRBD2 (5 bases). The CDR3 covers 16 residues. Trimming removed 5 bases at V and 5 bases at J, with 21 bases between. The germline V gene encodes CDR1 SGHAT and CDR2 FQNNGV.

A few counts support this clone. CDR3: CAWRASGRPYF. The CDR3 DNA follows: TGTGCCTGGAGGGCAAGCGGGAGGCCGTACTTC. The chain has TRBV30 and TRBJ2-7; 9 bases map to TRBD2. This CDR3 has 11 residues. The V segment lost 3 bases and the J segment 12 bases; nucleotides outside the gene matches: 6. Germline V gene data show CDR1 as GTSNPN and CDR2 as SVGIG (reference sequence).

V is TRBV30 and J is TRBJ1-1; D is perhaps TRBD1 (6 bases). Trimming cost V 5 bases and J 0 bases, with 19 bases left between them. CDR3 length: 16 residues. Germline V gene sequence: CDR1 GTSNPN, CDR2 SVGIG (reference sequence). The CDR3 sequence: CAWGSGTRGLNTEAFF. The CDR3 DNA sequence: TGTGCCTGGGGGTCCGGGACAAGGGGCTTGAACACTGAAGCTTTCTTT.

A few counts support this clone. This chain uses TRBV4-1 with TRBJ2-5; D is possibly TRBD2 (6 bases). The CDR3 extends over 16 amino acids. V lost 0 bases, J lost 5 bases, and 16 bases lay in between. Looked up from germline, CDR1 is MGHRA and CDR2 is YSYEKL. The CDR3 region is CASSQDRGNRWETQYF. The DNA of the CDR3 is TGCGCCAGCAGCCAAGATCGGGGGAACAGATGGGAGACCCAGTACTTC.

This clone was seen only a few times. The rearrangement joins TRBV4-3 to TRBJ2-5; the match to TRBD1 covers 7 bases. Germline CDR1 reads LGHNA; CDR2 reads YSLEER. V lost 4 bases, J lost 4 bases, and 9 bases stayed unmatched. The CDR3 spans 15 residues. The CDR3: CASSLADRVGETQYF. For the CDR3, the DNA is TGCGCCAGCAGCCTCGCCGACAGGGTGGGAGAGACCCAGTACTTC.

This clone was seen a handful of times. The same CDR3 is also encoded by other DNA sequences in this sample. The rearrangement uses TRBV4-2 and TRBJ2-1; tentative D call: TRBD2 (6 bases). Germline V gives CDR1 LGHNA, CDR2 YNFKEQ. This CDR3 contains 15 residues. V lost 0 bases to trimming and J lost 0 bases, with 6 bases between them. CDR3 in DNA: TGTGCCAGCAGCCAAGATAGCGGCTCCTACAATGAGCAGTTCTTC. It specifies CASSQDSGSYNEQFF.